The 12 T cell receptor beta chains listed next were all sequenced from one sample in a study of CD8 T cells in ankylosing spondylitis. TCRdb reprocessed the 5' RACE reads via MiXCR and lists one record per CDR3 protein. The sample lists fewer than 200,000 distinct CDR3 sequences, roughly 20% occurring once. The sequencing sample was made of blood, either unsorted or a sorted T cell fraction (not recorded which). These receptor sequences come from a male donor aged 10 to 35 with ankylosing spondylitis or in good health (not recorded which).

This clonotype was observed many times. The chain joins TRBV5-6 to TRBJ2-1; D uncertain. The germline V and J ends were trimmed by 5 bases and 6 bases, with 12 bases remaining between them. This CDR3 has 13 amino acids. CDR1 and CDR2 (germline): SGHDT, YYEEEE. CDR3 DNA sequence: TGTGCCAGCAGGTCGGCTGGGCCCAATGAGCAGTTCTTC. This sequence encodes CASRSAGPNEQFF.

This clonotype was seen once. The chain carries TRBV20-1 and TRBJ1-4, with no clear D. Trimming removed 1 base at V and 3 bases at J, with 3 bases between. This CDR3 is built from 12 residues. The germline V gene has CDR1 DFQATT and CDR2 SNEGSKA (reference sequence). Here the CDR3 DNA reads TGCAGTGCTAGAGTGGCTAATGAAAAACTGTTTTTT. Its protein is CSARVANEKLFF.

This clonotype was observed many times. The CDR3 loop is CASSSLSRRNTGELFF. The CDR3 nucleotides read TGTGCCAGCAGCTCCCTAAGCAGACGGAACACCGGGGAGCTGTTTTTT. The V and J genes are TRBV7-8 and TRBJ2-2; D unresolved. Germline CDR1 reads SGHVS; CDR2 reads FQNEAQ. Between the trimmed V and J ends, which lost 4 bases and 1 base, there was a span of 13 bases. The CDR3 totals 16 residues. The entire variable domain, with the rest obtained from reference TRBV7-8 and TRBJ2-2, is as follows: GAGVSQSPRYKVAKRGQDVALRCDPISGHVSLFWYQQALGQGPEFLTYFQNEAQLDKSGLPSDRFFAERPEGSVSTLKIQRTQQEDSAVYLCASSSLSRRNTGELFFGEGSRLTVL.

This clonotype occurred a few times. The chain is built from TRBV4-3 and TRBJ2-2, with 7 bases fitting TRBD1. The V gene end was trimmed by 2 bases and the J gene end by 3 bases; junction bases not matched to a gene: 9. This CDR3 comprises 17 residues. The germline gives CDR1 LGHNA, CDR2 YSLEER. CDR3 region: CASSQFGTATDTGELFF. The CDR3 DNA reads as TGCGCCAGCAGCCAATTCGGGACAGCGACTGACACCGGGGAGCTGTTTTTT.

This clonotype was seen at least ten times. This sequence joins TRBV24-1 and TRBJ2-1, with TRBD2 identical over 14 bases. Per germline, CDR1 KGHDR and CDR2 SFDVKD. Germline trimming cut 5 bases from V and 0 bases from J; bases unmatched to any gene: 2. This CDR3 has 17 amino acids. The CDR3 loop is CATSGLAGGNSYNEQFF. CDR3 sequence (DNA): TGTGCCACCAGTGGACTAGCGGGAGGGAACTCCTACAATGAGCAGTTCTTC.

The sample holds many counts of this clonotype. V and J are TRBV12-3 or TRBV12-4 and TRBJ2-7; 7 bases fit TRBD1. Unmatched junction bases numbered 8, after V lost 10 bases and J lost 2 bases. There are 13 residues in the CDR3. The CDR3 DNA sequence: TGTGCCAACCACCGGGACAGAACCTACGAGCAGTACTTC. The encoded protein is CANHRDRTYEQYF.

In its sample, this clonotype was seen many times. J is TRBJ2-7 and V is TRBV12-3 or TRBV12-4; TRBD1 aligns across 8 bases. Unmatched junction bases numbered 7, after V lost 6 bases and J lost 0 bases. The CDR3 contains 15 residues. The CDR3 DNA sequence: TGTGCCAGCAGCCCTCGGGACAGGCGCTCCTACGAGCAGTACTTC. Encoded protein: CASSPRDRRSYEQYF.

This clonotype was recorded at least ten times. The chain links TRBV11-3 to TRBJ2-5; the D is unclear. The germline V gene has CDR1 SGHNT and CDR2 YENEEA. There are 13 residues in the CDR3. V dropped 5 bases and J dropped 2 bases, with 9 bases sitting between them. Here the CDR3 DNA reads TGTGCCAGCAGCGCCACATTACAAGAGACCCAGTACTTC. Protein: CASSATLQETQYF.

This chain links TRBV10-3 with TRBJ2-1, with TRBD2 matching over 7 bases. V shed 3 bases, J shed 4 bases, and the junction held 3 bases outside the gene matches. The CDR3 consists of 14 residues. In germline, CDR1 is ENHRY, CDR2 SYGVKD. CDR3: CAISDLAEYNEQFF. In DNA, the CDR3 is TGTGCCATCAGTGACCTAGCGGAGTACAATGAGCAGTTCTTC.

This clonotype was counted ten times or more. J is TRBJ1-5 and V is TRBV12-3 or TRBV12-4; tentatively, D is TRBD1 (5 bases). CDR3 length equals 13 residues. Deletions cut 8 bases from V and 0 bases from J, with 8 bases between. The CDR3 spells CASGTLSNQPQHF. The CDR3 DNA sequence: TGTGCCAGCGGGACCCTTAGCAATCAGCCCCAGCATTTT.

This clonotype occurred many times. The CDR3 DNA reads as TGTGCCAGCAGCGTAGCGGGTTTGGGGGAGCTGTTTTTT. Translating gives CASSVAGLGELFF. This chain uses TRBV9 with TRBJ2-2; the D is unclear. CDR1 and CDR2 (germline): SGDLS, YYNGEE. The CDR3 sequence is 13 residues long. Deletions cut 0 bases from V and 8 bases from J, with 8 bases between.

The rearrangement joins TRBV20-1 to TRBJ2-1; no reliable D call. The germline V gene has CDR1 DFQATT and CDR2 SNEGSKA (reference sequence). The CDR3 sequence is 13 residues long. With 7 bases removed from V and 4 bases from J, the gap between germline ends came to 14 bases. The CDR3 nucleotides read TGCAGTGTGGACGAAGAATTGTACAATGAGCAGTTCTTC. Translated: CSVDEELYNEQFF.